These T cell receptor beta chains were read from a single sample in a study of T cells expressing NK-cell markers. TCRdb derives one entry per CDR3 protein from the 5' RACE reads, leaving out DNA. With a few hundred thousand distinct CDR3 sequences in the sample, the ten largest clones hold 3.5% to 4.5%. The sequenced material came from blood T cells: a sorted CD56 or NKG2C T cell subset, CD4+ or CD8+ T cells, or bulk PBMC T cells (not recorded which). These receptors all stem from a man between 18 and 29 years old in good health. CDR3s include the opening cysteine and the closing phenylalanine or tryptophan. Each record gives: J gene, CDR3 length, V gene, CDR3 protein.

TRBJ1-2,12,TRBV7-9,CASSPTGWGYTF
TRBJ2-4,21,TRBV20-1,CSARDLGAGTSGRPAGDIQYF
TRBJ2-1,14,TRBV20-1,CSAKRGLAWNEQFF
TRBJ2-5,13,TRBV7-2,CASSIVGLETQYF
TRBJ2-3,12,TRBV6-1,CASRGTGPTQYF
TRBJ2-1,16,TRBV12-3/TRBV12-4,CASSLPTSGIHNEQFF
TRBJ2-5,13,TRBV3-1,CASSIGGQETQYF
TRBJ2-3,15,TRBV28,CASNTGRTAPDTQYF
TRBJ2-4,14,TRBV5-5,CASSLGPYINIQYF
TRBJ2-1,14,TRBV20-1,CSARNRLRSNEQFF
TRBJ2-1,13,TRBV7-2,CASSPRFSGKQFF
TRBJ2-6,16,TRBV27,CASSPYRSSGANVLTF
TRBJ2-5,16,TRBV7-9,CASSQLGGTGQETQYF
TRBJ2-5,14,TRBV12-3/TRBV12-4,CASSSAGAQETQYF
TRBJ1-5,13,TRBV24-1,CATSDSASGPQHF
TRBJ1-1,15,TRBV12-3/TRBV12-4,CASSLEGVRNTEAFF
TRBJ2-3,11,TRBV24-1,CAVGDSYTQYF
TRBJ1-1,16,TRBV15,CATSPETGAAMGMPFF
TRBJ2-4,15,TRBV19,CASRDKIIAKNIQYF
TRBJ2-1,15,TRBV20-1,CSASDPKVPNNEQFF
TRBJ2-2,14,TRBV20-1,CSAREQMNTGELFF
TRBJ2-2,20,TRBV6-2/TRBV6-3,CASSYWASGRATPSAGELFF
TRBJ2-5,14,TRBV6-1,CASSRSQNQETQYF
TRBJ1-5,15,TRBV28,CASSPRSSSNQPQHF
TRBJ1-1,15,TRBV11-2,CASSLAEREDTEAFF
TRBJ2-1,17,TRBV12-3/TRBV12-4,CASSHAGSGGNYNEQFF
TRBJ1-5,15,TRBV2,CASTTGQGMAQPQHF
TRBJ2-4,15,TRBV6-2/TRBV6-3,CASTGWGAGTNIQYF
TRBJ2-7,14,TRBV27,CASSLSTGRHEQYF
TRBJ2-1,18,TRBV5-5,CASSLARTAGSSYNEQFF
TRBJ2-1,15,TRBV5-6,CASSLDSGRGNEQFF
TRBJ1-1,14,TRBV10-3,CAINRGRLDTEAFF
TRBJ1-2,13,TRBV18,CASSPAGNYGYTF
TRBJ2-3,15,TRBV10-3,CAISEGGRDTDTQYF
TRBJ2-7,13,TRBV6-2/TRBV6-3,CASSYSPAYEQYF
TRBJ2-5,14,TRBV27,CATALKASSLAQYF
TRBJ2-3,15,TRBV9,CASSDSGDFADTQYF
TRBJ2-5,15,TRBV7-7,CASSPITGSQETQYF
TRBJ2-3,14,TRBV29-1,CSSGRGQGTDTQYF
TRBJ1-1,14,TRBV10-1,CASSVRGMNTEAFF
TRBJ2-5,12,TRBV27,CASRGVRETQYF
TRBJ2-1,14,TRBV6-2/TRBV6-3,CASSPLPDYNEQFF
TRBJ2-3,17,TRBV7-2,CASSLSPSGRGTDTQYF
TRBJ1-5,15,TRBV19,CASSIAQGFNQPQHF